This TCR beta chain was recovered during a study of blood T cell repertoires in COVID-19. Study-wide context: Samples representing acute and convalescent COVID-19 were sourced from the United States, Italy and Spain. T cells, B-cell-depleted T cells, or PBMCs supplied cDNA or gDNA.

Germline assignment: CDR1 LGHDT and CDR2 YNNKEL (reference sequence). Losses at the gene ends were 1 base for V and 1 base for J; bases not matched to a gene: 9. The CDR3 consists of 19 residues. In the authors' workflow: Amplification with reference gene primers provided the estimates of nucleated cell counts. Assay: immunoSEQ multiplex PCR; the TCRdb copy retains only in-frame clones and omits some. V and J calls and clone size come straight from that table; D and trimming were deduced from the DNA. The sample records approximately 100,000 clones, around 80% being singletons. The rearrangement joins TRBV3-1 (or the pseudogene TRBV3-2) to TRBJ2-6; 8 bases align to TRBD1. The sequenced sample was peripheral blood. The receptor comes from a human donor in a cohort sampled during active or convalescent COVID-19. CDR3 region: CASSQGLGQGPSGANVLTF. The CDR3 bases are TGTGCCAGCAGCCAAGGACTCGGACAGGGACCATCTGGGGCCAACGTCCTGACTTTC.